The sequence of this T cell receptor (beta chain) was determined in a study of OX40 agonist ivuxolimab in advanced cancers. In the study overall: Patients achieving partial responses numbered three: one hepatocellular carcinoma case and two cutaneous melanoma cases.

Generated by immunoSEQ multiplex PCR, the TCRdb table keeps only in-frame clones and is missing some. The repertoire holds roughly 63,000 clones, with around 89% as singletons. The germline V gene encodes CDR1 MNHNY and CDR2 SVGAGI (reference sequence). J was trimmed by 4 bases and V by 0 bases; bases with no gene match: 6. This CDR3 has 15 amino acids. A single count supports this clone. The antigen remains unidentified. Prior autoimmune disease or systemic immunosuppression barred patients. Points from the study as a whole: In the 0.1 to 3.0 mg/kg range, CD4+ and CD8+ blood T cells had expanded clonally by week 6. Part of the nonresponder group also had normalized T-cell clonal expansion that was low.

This TCR was sampled from an adult with an advanced solid tumor such as melanoma, head and neck, liver or kidney cancer. Specimen: CD4+ or CD8+ T cells sorted from blood, collected in a trial of the OX40 agonist ivuxolimab. This chain links TRBV6-6 with TRBJ2-7; 7 bases fit TRBD2. The CDR3 DNA is TGTGCCAGCAGTTACTCGGGCGGGAGTATTTACGAGCAGTACTTC. Protein: CASSYSGGSIYEQYF.